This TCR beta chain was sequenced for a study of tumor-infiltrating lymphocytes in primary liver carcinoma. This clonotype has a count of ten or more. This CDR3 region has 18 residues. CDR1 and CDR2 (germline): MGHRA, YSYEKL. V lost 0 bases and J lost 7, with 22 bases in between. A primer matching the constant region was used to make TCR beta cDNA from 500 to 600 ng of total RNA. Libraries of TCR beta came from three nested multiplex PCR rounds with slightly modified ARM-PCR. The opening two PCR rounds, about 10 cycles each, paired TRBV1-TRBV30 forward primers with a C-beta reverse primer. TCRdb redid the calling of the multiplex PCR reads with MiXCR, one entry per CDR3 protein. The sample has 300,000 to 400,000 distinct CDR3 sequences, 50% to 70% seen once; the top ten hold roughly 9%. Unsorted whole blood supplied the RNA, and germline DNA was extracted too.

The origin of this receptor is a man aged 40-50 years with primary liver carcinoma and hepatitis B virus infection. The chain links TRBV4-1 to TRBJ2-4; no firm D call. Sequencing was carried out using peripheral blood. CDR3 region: CASSQDQLLSWGSNIQYF. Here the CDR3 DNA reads TGCGCCAGCAGCCAAGATCAGTTATTGAGTTGGGGTAGCAACATTCAGTACTTC.